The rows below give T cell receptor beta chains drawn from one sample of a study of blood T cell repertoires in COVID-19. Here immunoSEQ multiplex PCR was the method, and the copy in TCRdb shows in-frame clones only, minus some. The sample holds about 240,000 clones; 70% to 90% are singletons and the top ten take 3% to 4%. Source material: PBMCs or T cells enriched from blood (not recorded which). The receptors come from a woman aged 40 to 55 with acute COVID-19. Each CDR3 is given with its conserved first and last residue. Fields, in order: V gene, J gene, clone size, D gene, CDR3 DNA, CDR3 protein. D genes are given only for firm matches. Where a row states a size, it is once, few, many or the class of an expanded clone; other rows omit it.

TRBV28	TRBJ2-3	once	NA	TGTGCCAGCAGTAAACGGAGGGCGGATACGCAGTATTTT	CASSKRRADTQYF
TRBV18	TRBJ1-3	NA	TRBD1	TGTGCCAGCTCACCGTCGGACAGGGGAAACACCATATATTTT	CASSPSDRGNTIYF
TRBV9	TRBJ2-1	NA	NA	TGTGCCAGCAGCCCAGGGACTCACTATTACAATGAGCAGTTCTTC	CASSPGTHYYNEQFF
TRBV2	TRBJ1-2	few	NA	TGTGCCAGCAGTCCCTCGACAGGAAACTATGGCTACACCTTC	CASSPSTGNYGYTF
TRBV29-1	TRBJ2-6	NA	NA	TGCAGCGTTGAGTCTCCAGGCCTGGCGGGGGCCAACGTCCTGACTTTC	CSVESPGLAGANVLTF
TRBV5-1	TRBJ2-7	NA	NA	TGCGCCAGCAGTGTAGGGGGCGAGCAGTACTTC	CASSVGGEQYF
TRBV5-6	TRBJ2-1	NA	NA	TGTGCCAGCAGCTTGGGTAGGGGGTACAATGAGCAGTTCTTC	CASSLGRGYNEQFF
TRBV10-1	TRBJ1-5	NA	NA	TGCGCCAGCAGACAGGGTTCTCGGCGCAATCAGCCCCAGCATTTT	CASRQGSRRNQPQHF
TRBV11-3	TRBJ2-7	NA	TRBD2	TGTGCCAGCAGCCGGAGCGGGAGGGTCGACGAGCAGTACTTC	CASSRSGRVDEQYF
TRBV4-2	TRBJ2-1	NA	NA	TGTGCCAGCAGCCAAGAGCCCCGACTTCATTACAATGAGCAGTTCTTC	CASSQEPRLHYNEQFF
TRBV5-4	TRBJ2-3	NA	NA	TGTGCCAGCAGGAGGGCCATTAGCACAGATACGCAGTATTTT	CASRRAISTDTQYF
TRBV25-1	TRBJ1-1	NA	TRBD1	TGTGCCAGCACGACAGGGGGCGTTACTGAAGCTTTCTTT	CASTTGGVTEAFF
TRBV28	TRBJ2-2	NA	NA	TGTGCCAGCAGTTTTATCTCCGGGGAGCTGTTTTTT	CASSFISGELFF
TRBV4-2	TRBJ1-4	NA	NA	TGTGCCAGCAGCCAAGATCCAGGGTTGGGATTTAATGAAAAACTGTTTTTT	CASSQDPGLGFNEKLFF
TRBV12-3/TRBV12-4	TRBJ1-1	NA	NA	TGTGCCAGCAGTTTGTCAGTCACTGAAGCTTTCTTT	CASSLSVTEAFF
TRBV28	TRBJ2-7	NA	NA	TGTGCCAGCAGTTTATCAGGGGGGTTTTACGAGCAGTACTTC	CASSLSGGFYEQYF
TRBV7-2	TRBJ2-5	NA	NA	TGTGCCAGCAGCTTAGGATGGATGGGCTACGAAGCGACCCAGTACTTC	CASSLGWMGYEATQYF
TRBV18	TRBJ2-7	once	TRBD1	TGTGCCAGCTCACCACTAGAGACAGGGCTAATCGGGCAGTACTTC	CASSPLETGLIGQYF
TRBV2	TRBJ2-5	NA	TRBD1	TGTGCCAGCAGTACCGGGACAGAACAAGAGACCCAGTACTTC	CASSTGTEQETQYF
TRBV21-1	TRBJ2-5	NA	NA	TGTGCCAGCAGCAAAGACTATGAGGGAGTAGGAGAGACCCAGTACTTC	CASSKDYEGVGETQYF
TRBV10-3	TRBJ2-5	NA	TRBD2	TGTGCCATCAGGAGCGGGAGTGAGACCCAGTACTTC	CAIRSGSETQYF
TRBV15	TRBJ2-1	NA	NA	TGTGCCACCAGCCCTCGGCGGGGCTACCCCGACTACAATGAGCAGTTCTTC	CATSPRRGYPDYNEQFF